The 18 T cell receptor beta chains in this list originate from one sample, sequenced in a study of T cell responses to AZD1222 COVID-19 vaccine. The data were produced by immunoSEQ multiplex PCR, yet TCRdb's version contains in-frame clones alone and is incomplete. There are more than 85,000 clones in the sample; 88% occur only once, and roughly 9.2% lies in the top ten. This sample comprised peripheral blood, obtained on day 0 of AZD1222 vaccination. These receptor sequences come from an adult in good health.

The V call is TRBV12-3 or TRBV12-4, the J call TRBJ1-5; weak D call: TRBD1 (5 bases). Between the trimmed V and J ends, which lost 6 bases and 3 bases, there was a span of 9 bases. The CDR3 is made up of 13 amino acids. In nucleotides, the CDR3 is TGTGCCAGCAGGGTGGGACTCAATCAGCCCCAGCATTTT. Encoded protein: CASRVGLNQPQHF.

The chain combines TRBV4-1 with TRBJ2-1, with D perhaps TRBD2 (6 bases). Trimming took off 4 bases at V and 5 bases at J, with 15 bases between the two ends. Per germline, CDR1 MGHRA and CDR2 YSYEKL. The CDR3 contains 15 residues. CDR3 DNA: TGCGCCAGCAGCCCAGGGCTAGCGCCCAACAATGAGCAGTTCTTC. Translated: CASSPGLAPNNEQFF.

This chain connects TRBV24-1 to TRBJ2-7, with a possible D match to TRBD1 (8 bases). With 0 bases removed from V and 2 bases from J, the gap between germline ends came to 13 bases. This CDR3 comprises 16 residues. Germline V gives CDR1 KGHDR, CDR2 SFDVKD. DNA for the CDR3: TGTGCCACCAGTGATTTGGGTACAGGGGGGGCCTACGAGCAGTACTTC. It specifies CATSDLGTGGAYEQYF.

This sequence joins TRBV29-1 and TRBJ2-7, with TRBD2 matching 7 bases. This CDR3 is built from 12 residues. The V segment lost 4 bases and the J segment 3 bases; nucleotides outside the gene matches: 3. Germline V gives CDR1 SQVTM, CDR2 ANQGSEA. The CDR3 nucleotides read TGCAGCGTTGCCGGGGGGAGCTACGAGCAGTACTTC. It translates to CSVAGGSYEQYF.

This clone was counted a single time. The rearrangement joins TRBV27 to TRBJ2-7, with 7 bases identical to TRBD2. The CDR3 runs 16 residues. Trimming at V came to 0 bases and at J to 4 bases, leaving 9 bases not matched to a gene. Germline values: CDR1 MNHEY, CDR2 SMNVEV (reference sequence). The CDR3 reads CASSLSAGVTAYEQYF. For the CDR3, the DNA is TGTGCCAGCAGTTTATCGGCGGGAGTAACGGCGTACGAGCAGTACTTC.

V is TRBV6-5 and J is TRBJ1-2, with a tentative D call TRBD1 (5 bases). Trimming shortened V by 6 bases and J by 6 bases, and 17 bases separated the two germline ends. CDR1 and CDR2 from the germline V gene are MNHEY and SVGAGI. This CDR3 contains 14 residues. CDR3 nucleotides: TGTGCCAGCAGAGCGACAGCGAGGGGCAATGGCTACACCTTC. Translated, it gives CASRATARGNGYTF.

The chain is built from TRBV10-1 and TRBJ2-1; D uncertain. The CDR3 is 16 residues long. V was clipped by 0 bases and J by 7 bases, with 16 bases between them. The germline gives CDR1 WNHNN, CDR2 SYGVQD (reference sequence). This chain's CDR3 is CASSESAGVAPNEQFF. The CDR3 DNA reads TGCGCCAGCAGTGAGTCGGCTGGAGTAGCTCCTAATGAGCAGTTCTTC.

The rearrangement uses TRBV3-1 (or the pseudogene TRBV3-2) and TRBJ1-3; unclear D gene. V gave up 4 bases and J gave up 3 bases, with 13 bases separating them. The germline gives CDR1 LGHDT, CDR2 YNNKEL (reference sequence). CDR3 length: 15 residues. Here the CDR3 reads CASSLVGGSGNTIYF. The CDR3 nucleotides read TGTGCCAGCAGCCTAGTGGGAGGGAGTGGAAACACCATATATTTT.

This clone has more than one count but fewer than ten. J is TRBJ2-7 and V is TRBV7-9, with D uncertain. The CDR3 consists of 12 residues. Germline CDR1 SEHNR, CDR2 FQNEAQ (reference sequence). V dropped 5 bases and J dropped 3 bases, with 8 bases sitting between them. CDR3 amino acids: CASSMTDYEQYF. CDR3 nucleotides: TGTGCCAGCAGCATGACTGACTACGAGCAGTACTTC.

Here the CDR3 reads CASRGQGSEKLFF. DNA for the CDR3: TGTGCCAGCAGGGGACAGGGGTCTGAAAAACTGTTTTTT. J is TRBJ1-4 and V is TRBV28, with TRBD1 identical over 10 bases. Germline loops: CDR1 MDHEN, CDR2 SYDVKM. The CDR3 has 13 amino acids. Losses at the gene ends were 6 bases for V and 7 bases for J; bases not matched to a gene: 2.

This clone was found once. The CDR3 protein is CASSQPQGLNQPQHF. For the CDR3, the DNA is TGCGCCAGCAGCCAACCGCAGGGCCTCAATCAGCCCCAGCATTTT. J is TRBJ1-5 and V is TRBV4-1, with a possible D match to TRBD1 (5 bases). CDR3 length equals 15 residues. The germline V gene encodes CDR1 MGHRA and CDR2 YSYEKL. The ends were cut back, 2 bases at V and 3 bases at J, with 11 bases in the middle.

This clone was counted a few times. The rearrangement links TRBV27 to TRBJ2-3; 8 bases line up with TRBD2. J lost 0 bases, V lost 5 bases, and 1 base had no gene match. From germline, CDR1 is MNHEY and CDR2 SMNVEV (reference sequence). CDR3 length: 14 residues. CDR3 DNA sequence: TGTGCCAGCAGTATAGCGGGGAGCACAGATACGCAGTATTTT. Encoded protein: CASSIAGSTDTQYF.

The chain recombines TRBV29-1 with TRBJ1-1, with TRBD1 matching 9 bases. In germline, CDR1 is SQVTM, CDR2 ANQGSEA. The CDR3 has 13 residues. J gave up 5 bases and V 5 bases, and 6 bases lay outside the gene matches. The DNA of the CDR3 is TGCAGCGTTACGACAGGGGGTGGGACTGAAGCTTTCTTT. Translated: CSVTTGGGTEAFF.

The CDR3 coding sequence is TGTGCCAGTAGTACTCTCCAGGGGGGCGAGCAGTACTTC. Amino acid sequence: CASSTLQGGEQYF. This chain links TRBV19 with TRBJ2-7, with D possibly TRBD1 on 7 matching bases. The CDR3 covers 13 residues. The V and J ends lost 4 bases and 6 bases respectively, with 13 bases between them. Per germline, CDR1 LNHDA and CDR2 SQIVND (reference sequence).

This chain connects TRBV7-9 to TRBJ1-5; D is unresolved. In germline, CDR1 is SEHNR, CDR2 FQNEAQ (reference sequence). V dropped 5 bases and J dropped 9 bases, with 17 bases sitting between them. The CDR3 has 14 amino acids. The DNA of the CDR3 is TGTGCCAGCAGCAACGACCTCGTGATTGGGCCCCAGCATTTT. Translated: CASSNDLVIGPQHF.

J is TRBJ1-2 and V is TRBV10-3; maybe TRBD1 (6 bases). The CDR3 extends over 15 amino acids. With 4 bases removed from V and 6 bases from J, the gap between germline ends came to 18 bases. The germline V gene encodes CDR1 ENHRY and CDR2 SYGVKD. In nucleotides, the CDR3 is TGTGCCATCAGTGGGGGGTCGGGACACCTCGATGGCTACACCTTC. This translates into CAISGGSGHLDGYTF.

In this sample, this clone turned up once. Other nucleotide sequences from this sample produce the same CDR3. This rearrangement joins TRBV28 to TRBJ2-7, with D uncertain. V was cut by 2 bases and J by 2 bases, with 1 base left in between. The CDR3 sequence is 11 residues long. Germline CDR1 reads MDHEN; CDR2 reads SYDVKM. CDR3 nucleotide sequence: TGTGCCAGCAGTTTAACCTACGAGCAGTACTTC. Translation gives CASSLTYEQYF.

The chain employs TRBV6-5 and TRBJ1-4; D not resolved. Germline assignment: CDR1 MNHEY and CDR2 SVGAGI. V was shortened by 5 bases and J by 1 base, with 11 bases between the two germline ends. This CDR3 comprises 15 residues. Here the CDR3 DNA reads TGTGCCAGCAGTCCTCGCCGGGTAACTAATGAAAAACTGTTTTTT. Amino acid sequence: CASSPRRVTNEKLFF.